The TCR beta chain described here comes from a study of shared clonotypes between healthy human individuals (dated by TCRdb to about 2020). About the study as a whole: The cohort included three men and a couple of women between 18 and 49 years of age. For each donor, three plates each were used for CD4 naive and CD4 memory, two plates were used for CD8 naive, and one plate was used for CD8 memory. The study deeply sequenced blood TCR repertoires of about five healthy adults to estimate repertoire size and the extent of clonotype sharing between individuals. Libraries were prepared and TCR repertoires were sequenced by different laboratories using diverse techniques, in order to increase sequencing depth and limit assay-specific biases. Leukapheresis yielded between about 0.94 and 10 billion PBMCs per donor. General conclusions and limits of the study: Even with the large sequencing depth, rarefaction of the sorted-subset datasets indicated that sequencing was incomplete. Naive subsets generally had larger estimated clonotype richness than memory subsets. When four donors were compared, the shared fraction of clonotypes was around 4.6% for naive CD4, around 4% for naive CD8, 2.3% for memory CD4, and roughly 0.43% for memory CD8. Sampling was restricted to blood, and TCR repertoires in tissue are likely to differ from TCR repertoires in blood. Pairwise subsampling indicated that sequencing depth was expected to affect the degree of clonotype sharing among donors. The small number of donors limited the genetic and exposure-history diversity represented. Compared with non-shared clonotypes, the clonotypes found in all four sorted-subset donors had higher generation probabilities.

The CDR3 contains 14 residues, cysteine and phenylalanine counted. Only CDR3 DNA is held: 42 bases, read in frame from base 1. V was cut back by 4 bases and J by 4 bases, leaving a gap of 14 bases between them. Per the germline V gene, SGDLS is the CDR1 and YYNGEE is the CDR2. The donors were healthy, HIV-negative adults with no recently reported acute infections or vaccinations. All donors were Caucasian adults living in Nashville, Tennessee, USA. CD4+ T cells were enriched by magnetic negative selection, after which naive cells were positively selected on CD45RA and the negative fraction was taken as the memory subset. Blood was obtained by leukapheresis, after which PBMCs were separated by Ficoll-Histopaque density gradient centrifugation and cryopreserved in liquid nitrogen vapor phase. Purity and quantity of every magnetically sorted T cell population were checked by analytical flow cytometry. From each sorted fraction, genomic DNA was isolated and quantified by UV absorbance on a Nanodrop 2000c.

TCR CDR3 regions were amplified from genomic DNA by multiplex PCR using the deep immunoSEQ assay. Genomic DNA extracted from each cell subset was distributed evenly over all wells of several immunoSEQ 96-well plates, and each plate served as one replicate. For sorted subsets, around 200 ng genomic DNA, equal to about 30,000 T cell genomes, was loaded into each replicate PCR. The purified libraries were quantified using a Qubit 3.0 fluorometer, sized with a Bioanalyzer 2100, and then quantified again using the KAPA Library Quantification kit. A separate single-read 150-cycle Illumina NextSeq 550 flow cell was used to sequence each immunoSEQ 96-well plate. The authors' pipeline ran thus. Because only junctional sequences without quality scores were contained in the immunoSEQ output, filtering matching that applied to full-length reads could not be performed. Sequences were annotated with PyIR, a Python wrapper for IgBLAST v1.9, and V/J genes and CDR3 were assigned using IMGT germline references. Reads with weak V/J assignments (E-value above 1e-6), missing CDR3, stop codons, out-of-frame junctions, or ambiguous translated residues were removed. V3J clonotypes were defined as sequences sharing an identical inferred V gene, J gene, and CDR3 amino acid sequence. Percentage overlap between repertoires was computed as shared unique clonotypes divided by the size of the smaller repertoire. Richness of each repertoire was evaluated using RTK rarefaction, the Chao1 estimator, and Recon v2.1 estimates of unobserved clonotypes. Generation probabilities were computed with OLGA for all TCRbeta clonotypes obtained by the gDNA method from four donors. TCRdb's version of the immuneACCESS table is confined to in-frame rearrangements and falls short of the full clone set. An unresolved V gene accounts for under half of the shortfall where checked; the remainder is of unknown origin. V, J and clone size are those of that table, while D and trimming were read from the DNA. The table for this sample lists approximately 1,000,000 clones; around three quarters of them were counted only once. 0.5% to 0.6% of the sample lies in the top ten.

This clone has ten or more counts. Its binding antigen is unknown. Base quality data are lacking; no much larger clone is found one base away. The source of this sequence is a man aged 18 to 29 in good health. Some clones in this sample may be carry-over from other donors' samples. The sequencing sample was made of memory CD4+ T cells from PBMCs. The sample's cell subset or site label is to be understood as: CD45RA-negative fraction. The chain employs TRBV9 and TRBJ1-2, and the D gene may be TRBD1, 6 bases matching. The DNA sequence is given as TGTGCCAGCAGCCCCTCCCCAGGGGCCTATGGCTACACCTTC. It translates to CASSPSPGAYGYTF.